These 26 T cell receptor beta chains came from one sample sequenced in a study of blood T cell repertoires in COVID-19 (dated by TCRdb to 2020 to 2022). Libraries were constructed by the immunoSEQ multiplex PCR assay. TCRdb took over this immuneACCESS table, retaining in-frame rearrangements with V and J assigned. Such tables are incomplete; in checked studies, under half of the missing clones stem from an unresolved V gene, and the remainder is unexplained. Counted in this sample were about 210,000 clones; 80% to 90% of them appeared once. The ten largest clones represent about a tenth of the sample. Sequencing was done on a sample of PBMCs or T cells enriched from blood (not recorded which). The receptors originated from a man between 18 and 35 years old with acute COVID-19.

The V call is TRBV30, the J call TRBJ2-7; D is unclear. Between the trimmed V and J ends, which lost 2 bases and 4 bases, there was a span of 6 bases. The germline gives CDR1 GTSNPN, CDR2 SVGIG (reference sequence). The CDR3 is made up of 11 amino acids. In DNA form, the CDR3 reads TGTGCCTGGAGTTCCCATTACGAGCAGTACTTC. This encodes CAWSSHYEQYF.

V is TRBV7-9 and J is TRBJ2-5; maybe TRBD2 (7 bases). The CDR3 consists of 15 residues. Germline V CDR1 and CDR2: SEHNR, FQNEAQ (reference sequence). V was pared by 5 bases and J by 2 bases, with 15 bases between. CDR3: CASSQGGESQETQYF. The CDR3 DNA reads TGTGCCAGCAGCCAAGGGGGGGAGTCGCAAGAGACCCAGTACTTC.

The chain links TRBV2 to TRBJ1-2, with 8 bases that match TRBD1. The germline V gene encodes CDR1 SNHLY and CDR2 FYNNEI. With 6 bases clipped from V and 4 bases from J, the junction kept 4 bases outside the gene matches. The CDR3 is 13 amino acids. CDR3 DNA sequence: TGTGCCAGCAGGGGGACAGGCGGCTATGGCTACACCTTC. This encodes CASRGTGGYGYTF.

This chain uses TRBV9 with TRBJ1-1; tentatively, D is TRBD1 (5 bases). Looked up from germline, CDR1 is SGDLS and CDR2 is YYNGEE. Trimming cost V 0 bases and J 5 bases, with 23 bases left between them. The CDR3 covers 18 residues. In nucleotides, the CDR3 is TGTGCCAGCAGCGTAGACAGTTTGAAGGGTCCGGGGGGAACTGAAGCTTTCTTT. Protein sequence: CASSVDSLKGPGGTEAFF.

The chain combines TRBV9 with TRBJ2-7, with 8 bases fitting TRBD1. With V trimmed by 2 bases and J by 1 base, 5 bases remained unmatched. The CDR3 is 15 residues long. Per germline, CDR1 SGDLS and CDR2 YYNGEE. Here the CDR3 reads CASSVKDRASYEQYF. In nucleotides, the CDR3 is TGTGCCAGCAGCGTTAAGGACAGGGCTTCCTACGAGCAGTACTTC.

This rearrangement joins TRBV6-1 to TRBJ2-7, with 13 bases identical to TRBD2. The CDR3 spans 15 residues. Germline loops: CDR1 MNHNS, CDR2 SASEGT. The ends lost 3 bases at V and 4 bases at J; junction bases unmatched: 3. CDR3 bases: TGTGCCAGCAGTGAGAGACTAGCGGGAGGATACGAGCAGTACTTC. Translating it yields CASSERLAGGYEQYF.

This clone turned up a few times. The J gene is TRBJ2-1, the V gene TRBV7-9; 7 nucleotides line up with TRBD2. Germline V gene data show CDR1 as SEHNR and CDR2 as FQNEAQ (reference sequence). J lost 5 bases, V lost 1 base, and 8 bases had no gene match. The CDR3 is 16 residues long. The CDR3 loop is CASSLEAGEGNNEQFF. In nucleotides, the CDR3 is TGTGCCAGCAGCTTAGAGGCGGGAGAAGGGAACAATGAGCAGTTCTTC.

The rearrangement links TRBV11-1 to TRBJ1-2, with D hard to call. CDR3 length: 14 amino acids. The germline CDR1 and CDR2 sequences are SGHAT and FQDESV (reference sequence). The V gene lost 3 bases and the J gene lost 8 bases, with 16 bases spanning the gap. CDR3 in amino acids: CASSFDPRGYGYTF. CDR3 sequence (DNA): TGTGCCAGCAGCTTTGACCCCCGAGGATACGGCTACACCTTC.

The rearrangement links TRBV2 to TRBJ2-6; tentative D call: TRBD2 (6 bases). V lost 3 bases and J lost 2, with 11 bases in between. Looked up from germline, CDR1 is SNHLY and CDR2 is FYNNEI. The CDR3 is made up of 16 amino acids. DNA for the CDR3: TGTGCCAGCAGTGATCCACGGGGGACTGGGGCCAACGTCCTGACTTTC. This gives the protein CASSDPRGTGANVLTF.

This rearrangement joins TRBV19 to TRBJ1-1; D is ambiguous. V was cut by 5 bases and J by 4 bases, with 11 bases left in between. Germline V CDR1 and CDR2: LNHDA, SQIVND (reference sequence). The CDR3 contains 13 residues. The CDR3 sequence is CASSAKEGTEAFF. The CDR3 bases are TGTGCCAGTAGTGCGAAGGAGGGCACTGAAGCTTTCTTT.

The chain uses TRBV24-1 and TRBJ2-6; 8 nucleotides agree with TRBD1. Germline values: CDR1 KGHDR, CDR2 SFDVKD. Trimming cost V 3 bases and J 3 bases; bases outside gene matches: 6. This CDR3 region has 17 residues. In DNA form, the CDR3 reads TGTGCCACCAGTGATGCGAGGACAGGGAGTGGGGCCAACGTCCTGACTTTC. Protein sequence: CATSDARTGSGANVLTF.

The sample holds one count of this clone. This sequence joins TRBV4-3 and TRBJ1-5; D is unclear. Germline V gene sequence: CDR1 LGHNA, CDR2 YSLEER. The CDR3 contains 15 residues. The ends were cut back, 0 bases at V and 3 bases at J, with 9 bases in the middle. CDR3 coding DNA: TGCGCCAGCAGCCAAGACCTCGTCTCCAATCAGCCCCAGCATTTT. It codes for CASSQDLVSNQPQHF.

The CDR3 region has the DNA TGTGCCAGCAGCTCTCGGACAGGGGGGATGATCTACGAGCAGTACTTC. Its protein product is CASSSRTGGMIYEQYF. The chain links TRBV5-4 to TRBJ2-7, with 10 bases aligning to TRBD1. The junction had 9 bases not matched to a gene; V was cut back by 3 bases and J by 3 bases. The CDR3 covers 16 residues. Germline lookup yields CDR1 SGHNT and CDR2 YYREEE (reference sequence).

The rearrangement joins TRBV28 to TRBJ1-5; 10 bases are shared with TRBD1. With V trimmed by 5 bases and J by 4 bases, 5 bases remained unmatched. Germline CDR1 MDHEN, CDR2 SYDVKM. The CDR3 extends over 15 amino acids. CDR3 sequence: CASSLGTGVNQPQHF. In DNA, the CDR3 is TGTGCCAGCAGTCTCGGGACAGGGGTGAATCAGCCCCAGCATTTT.

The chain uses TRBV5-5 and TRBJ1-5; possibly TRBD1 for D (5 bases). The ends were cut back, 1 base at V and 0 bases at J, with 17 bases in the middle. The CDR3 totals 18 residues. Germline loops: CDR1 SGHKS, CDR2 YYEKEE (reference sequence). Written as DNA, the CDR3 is TGTGCCAGCAGCTTGAGCCCAGGCGCAGGGTATAGCAATCAGCCCCAGCATTTT. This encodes CASSLSPGAGYSNQPQHF.

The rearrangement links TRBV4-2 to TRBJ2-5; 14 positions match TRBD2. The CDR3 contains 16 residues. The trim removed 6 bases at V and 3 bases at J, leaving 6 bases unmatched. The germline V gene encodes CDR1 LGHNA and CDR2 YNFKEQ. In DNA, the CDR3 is TGTGCCAGCAGGGGAAGGGGACTAGCGGGAGAAGAGACCCAGTACTTC. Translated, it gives CASRGRGLAGEETQYF.

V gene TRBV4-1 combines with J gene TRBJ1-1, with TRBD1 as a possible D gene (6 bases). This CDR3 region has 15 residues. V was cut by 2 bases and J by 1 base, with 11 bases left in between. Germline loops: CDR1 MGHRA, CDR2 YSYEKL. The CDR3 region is CASSQSPGQNTEAFF. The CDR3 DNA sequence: TGCGCCAGCAGCCAATCCCCGGGACAGAACACTGAAGCTTTCTTT.

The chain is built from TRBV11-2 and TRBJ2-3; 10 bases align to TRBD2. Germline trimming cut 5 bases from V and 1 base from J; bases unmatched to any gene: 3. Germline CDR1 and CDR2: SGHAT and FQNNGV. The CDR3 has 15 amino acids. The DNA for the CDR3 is TGTGCCAGCAGCGTCGGACTAGCGGGCACAGATACGCAGTATTTT. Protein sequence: CASSVGLAGTDTQYF.

CDR3 nucleotides: TGTGCCAGCAGTCCGCCGGCAGATACGCAGTATTTT. This sequence encodes CASSPPADTQYF. The chain recombines TRBV2 with TRBJ2-3; unclear D gene. CDR1 and CDR2 from the germline V gene are SNHLY and FYNNEI. This CDR3 has 12 amino acids. V lost 5 bases and J lost 4, with 7 bases in between. Looking up the rest from reference TRBV2 and TRBJ2-3 gives the full variable domain: EPEVTQTPSHQVTQMGQEVILRCVPISNHLYFYWYRQILGQKVEFLVSFYNNEISEKSEIFDDQFSVERPDGSNFTLKIRSTKLEDSAMYFCASSPPADTQYFGPGTRLTVL.

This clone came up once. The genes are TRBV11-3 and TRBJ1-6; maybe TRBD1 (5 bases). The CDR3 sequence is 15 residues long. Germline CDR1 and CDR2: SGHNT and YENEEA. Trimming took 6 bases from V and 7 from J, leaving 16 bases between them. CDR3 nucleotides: TGTGCCAGCAGTCAGGGATTGTTGGGAAATTCACCCCTCCACTTT. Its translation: CASSQGLLGNSPLHF.

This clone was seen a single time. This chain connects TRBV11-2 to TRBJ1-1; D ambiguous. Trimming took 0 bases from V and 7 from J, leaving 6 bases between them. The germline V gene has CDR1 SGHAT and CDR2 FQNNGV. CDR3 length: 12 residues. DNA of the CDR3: TGTGCCAGCAGCTTAGAGTACGGTGAAGCTTTCTTT. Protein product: CASSLEYGEAFF.

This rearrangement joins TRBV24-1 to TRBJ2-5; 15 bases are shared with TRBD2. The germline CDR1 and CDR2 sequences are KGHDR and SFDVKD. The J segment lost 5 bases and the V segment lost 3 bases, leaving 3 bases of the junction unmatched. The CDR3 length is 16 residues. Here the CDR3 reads CATSDPGLAGGETQYF. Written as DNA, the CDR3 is TGTGCCACCAGTGATCCCGGACTAGCGGGAGGGGAGACCCAGTACTTC.

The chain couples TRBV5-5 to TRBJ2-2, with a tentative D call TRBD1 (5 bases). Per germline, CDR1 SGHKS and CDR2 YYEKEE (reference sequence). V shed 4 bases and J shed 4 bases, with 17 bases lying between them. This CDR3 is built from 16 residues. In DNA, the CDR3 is TGTGCCAGCAGCCCCCTCGGCAGGGCGGCCACCGGGGAGCTGTTTTTT. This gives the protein CASSPLGRAATGELFF.

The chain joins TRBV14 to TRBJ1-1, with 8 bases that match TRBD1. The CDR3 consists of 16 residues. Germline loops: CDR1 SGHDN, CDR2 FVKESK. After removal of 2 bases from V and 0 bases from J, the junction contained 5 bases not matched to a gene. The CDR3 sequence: CASSQSGTGLNTEAFF. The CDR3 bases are TGTGCCAGCAGCCAATCAGGGACAGGACTGAACACTGAAGCTTTCTTT.

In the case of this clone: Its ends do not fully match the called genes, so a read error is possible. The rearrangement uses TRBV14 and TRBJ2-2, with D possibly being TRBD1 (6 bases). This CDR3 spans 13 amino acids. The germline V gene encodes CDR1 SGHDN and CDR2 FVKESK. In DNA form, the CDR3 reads TGTGCCAGCAGACAAGGACAGACCGGGGAGCTGTTTTTT. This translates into CASRQGQTGELFF.

The CDR3 here is CASSFSGSRGDTQYF. DNA for the CDR3: TGCGCCAGCAGCTTTAGCGGGAGCCGCGGAGATACGCAGTATTTT. V and J are TRBV5-1 and TRBJ2-3; 9 bases agree with TRBD2. CDR3 size: 15 residues. Germline V gene lookup returns CDR1 SGHRS and CDR2 YFSETQ. V dropped 2 bases and J dropped 5; count of bases not matched to a gene: 6.